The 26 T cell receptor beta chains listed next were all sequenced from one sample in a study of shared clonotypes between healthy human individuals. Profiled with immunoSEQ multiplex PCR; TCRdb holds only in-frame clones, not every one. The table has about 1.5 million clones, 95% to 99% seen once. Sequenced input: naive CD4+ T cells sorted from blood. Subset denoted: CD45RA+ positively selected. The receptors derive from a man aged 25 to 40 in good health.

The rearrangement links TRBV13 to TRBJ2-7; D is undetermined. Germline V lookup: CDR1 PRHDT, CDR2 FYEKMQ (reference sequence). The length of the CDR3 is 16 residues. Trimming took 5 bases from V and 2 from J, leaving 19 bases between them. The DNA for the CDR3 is TGTGCCAGCAGCCCACCCCTCTCGGGCGATGCCTACGAGCAGTACTTC. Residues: CASSPPLSGDAYEQYF.

CDR3 DNA: TGTGCCAGCAGTCCCGACAGGGGGTGGGCTAATGAAAAACTGTTTTTT. Its translation: CASSPDRGWANEKLFF. V is TRBV28 and J is TRBJ1-4, with 9 nucleotides matching TRBD1. V lost 5 bases and J lost 3; bases outside the gene matches: 7. The CDR3 is made up of 16 amino acids. Germline-derived CDR1 and CDR2 are MDHEN and SYDVKM.

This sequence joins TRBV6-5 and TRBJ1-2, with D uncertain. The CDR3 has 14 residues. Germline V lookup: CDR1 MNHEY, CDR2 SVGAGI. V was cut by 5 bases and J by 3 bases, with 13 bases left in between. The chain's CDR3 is CASSPFGSDYGYTF. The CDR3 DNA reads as TGTGCCAGCAGTCCATTCGGCAGCGACTATGGCTACACCTTC.

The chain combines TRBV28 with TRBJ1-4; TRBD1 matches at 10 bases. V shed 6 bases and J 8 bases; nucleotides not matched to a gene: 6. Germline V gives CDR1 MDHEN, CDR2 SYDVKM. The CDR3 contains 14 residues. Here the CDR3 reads CASRLRDRGEKLFF. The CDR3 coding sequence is TGTGCCAGCAGGCTGAGGGACAGGGGAGAAAAACTGTTTTTT.

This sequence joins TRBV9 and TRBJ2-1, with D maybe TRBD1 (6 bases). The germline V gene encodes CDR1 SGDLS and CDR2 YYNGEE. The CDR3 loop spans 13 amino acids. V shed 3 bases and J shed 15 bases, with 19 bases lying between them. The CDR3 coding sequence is TGTGCCAGCAGCGAGCGCATCCAGGGGAGTGTGTTCTTC. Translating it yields CASSERIQGSVFF.

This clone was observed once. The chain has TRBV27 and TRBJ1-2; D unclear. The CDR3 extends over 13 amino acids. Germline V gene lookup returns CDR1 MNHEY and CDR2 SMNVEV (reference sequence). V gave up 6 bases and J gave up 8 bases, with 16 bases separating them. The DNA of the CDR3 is TGTGCCAGCAGATCCCCCGGGAACAACGGCTACACCTTC. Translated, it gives CASRSPGNNGYTF.

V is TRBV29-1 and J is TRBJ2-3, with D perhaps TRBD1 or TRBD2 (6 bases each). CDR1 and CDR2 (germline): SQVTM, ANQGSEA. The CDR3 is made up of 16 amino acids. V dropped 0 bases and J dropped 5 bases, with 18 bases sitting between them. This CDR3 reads CSVEDGGTQQGDTQYF. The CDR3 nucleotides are TGCAGCGTTGAAGACGGCGGGACCCAACAGGGAGATACGCAGTATTTT.

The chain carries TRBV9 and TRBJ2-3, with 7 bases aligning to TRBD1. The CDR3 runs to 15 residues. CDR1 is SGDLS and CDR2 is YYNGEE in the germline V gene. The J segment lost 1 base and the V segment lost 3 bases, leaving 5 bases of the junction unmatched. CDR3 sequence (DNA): TGTGCCAGCAGCGGAGGGACAGTCCGCACAGATACGCAGTATTTT. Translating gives CASSGGTVRTDTQYF.

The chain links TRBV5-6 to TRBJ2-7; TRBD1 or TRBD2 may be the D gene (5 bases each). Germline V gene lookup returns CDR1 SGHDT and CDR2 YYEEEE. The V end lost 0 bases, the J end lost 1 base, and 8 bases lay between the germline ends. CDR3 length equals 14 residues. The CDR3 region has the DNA TGTGCCAGCAGCTTGGCCGGGGCATCCTACGAGCAGTACTTC. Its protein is CASSLAGASYEQYF.

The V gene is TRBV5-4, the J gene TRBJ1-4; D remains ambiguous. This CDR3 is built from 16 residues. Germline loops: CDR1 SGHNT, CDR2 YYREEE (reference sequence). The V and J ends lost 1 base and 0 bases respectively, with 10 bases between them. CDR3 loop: CASSLKIDATNEKLFF. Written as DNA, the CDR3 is TGTGCCAGCAGCTTGAAGATTGATGCAACTAATGAAAAACTGTTTTTT.

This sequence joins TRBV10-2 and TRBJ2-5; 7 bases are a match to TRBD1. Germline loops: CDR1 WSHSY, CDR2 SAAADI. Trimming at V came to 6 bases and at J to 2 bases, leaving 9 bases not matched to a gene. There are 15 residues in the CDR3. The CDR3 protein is CASSEHRGRQETQYF. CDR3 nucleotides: TGCGCCAGCAGCGAACACAGGGGTCGGCAAGAGACCCAGTACTTC.

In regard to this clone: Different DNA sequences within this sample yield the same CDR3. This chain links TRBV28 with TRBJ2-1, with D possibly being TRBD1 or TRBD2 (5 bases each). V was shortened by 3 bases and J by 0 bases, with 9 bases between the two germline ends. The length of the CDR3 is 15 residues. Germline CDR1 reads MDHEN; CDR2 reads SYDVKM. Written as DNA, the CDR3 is TGTGCCAGCAGTTTGGGACGGAGCTCCTACAATGAGCAGTTCTTC. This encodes CASSLGRSSYNEQFF.

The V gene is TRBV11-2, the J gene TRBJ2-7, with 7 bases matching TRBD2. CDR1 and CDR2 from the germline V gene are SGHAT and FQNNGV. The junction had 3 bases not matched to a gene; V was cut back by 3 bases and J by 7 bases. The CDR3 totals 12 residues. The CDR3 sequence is CASSFSGREQYF. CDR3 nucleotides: TGTGCCAGCAGCTTCTCCGGGAGGGAGCAGTACTTC.

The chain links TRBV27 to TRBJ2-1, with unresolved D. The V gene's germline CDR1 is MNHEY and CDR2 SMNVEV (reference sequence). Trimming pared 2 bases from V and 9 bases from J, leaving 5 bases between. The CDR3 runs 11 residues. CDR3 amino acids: CASSLTGEQFF. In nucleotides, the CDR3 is TGTGCCAGCAGTTTAACGGGTGAGCAGTTCTTC.

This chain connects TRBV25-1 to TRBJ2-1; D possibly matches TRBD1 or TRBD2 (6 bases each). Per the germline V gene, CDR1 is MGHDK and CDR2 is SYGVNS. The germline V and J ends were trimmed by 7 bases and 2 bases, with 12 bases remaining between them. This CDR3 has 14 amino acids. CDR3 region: CASNGGGAYNEQFF. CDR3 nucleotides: TGTGCCAGCAATGGAGGGGGAGCCTACAATGAGCAGTTCTTC.

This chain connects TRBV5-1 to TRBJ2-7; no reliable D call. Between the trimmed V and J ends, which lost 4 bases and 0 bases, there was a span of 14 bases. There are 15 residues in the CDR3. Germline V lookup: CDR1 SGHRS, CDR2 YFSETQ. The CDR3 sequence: CASSDGPSPSYEQYF. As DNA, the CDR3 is TGCGCCAGCAGCGACGGACCCTCTCCCTCCTACGAGCAGTACTTC.

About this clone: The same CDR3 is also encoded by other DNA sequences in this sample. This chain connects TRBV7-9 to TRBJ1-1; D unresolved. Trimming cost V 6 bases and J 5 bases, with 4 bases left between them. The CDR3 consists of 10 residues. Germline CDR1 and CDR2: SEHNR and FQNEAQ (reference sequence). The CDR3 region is CASSGTEAFF. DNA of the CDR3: TGTGCCAGCAGTGGGACTGAAGCTTTCTTT.

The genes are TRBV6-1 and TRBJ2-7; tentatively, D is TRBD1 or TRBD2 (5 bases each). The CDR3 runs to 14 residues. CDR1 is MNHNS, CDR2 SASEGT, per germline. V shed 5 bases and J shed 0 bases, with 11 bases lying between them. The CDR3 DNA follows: TGTGCCAGCAGTACCCGGGACCACTCCTACGAGCAGTACTTC. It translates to CASSTRDHSYEQYF.

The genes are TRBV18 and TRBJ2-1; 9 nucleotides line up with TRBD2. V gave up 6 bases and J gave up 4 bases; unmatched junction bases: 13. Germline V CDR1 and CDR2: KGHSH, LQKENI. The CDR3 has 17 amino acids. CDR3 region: CASSLRGLAGIYNEQFF. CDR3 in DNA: TGTGCCAGCTCCCTGAGGGGTCTAGCGGGAATTTACAATGAGCAGTTCTTC.

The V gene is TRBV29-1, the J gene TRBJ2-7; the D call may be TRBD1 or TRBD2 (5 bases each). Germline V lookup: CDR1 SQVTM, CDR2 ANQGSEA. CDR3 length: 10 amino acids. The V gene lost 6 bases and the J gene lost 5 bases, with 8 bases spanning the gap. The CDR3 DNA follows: TGCAGCGTGCCGGGACACGAGCAGTACTTC. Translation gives CSVPGHEQYF.

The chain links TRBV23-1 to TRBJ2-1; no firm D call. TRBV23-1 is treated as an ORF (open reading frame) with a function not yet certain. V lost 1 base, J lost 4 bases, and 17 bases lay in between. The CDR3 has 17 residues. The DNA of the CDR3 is TGCGCCAGCAGTCAATTCCGTCTAACGAAGCCATACAATGAGCAGTTCTTC. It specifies CASSQFRLTKPYNEQFF.

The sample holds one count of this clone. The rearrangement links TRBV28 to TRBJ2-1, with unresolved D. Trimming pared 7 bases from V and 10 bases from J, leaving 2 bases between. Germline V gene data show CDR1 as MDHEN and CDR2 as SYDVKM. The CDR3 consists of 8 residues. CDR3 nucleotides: TGTGCCAGCAAAGAGCAGTTCTTC. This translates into CASKEQFF.

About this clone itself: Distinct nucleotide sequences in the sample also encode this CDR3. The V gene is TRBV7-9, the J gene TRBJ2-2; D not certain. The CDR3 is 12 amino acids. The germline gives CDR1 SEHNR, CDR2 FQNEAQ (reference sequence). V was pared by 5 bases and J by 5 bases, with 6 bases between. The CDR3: CASSRGTGELFF. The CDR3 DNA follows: TGTGCCAGCAGCCGTGGGACCGGGGAGCTGTTTTTT. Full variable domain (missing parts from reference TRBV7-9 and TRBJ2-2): DTGVSQNPRHKITKRGQNVTFRCDPISEHNRLYWYRQTLGQGPEFLTYFQNEAQLEKSRLLSDRFSAERPKGSFSTLEIQRTEQGDSAMYLCASSRGTGELFFGEGSRLTVL.

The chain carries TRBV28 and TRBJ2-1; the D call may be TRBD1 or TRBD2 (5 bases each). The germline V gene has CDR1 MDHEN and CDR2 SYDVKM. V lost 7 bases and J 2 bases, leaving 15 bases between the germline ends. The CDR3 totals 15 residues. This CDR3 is CASKGGSRAYNEQFF. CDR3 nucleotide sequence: TGTGCCAGCAAAGGAGGTAGCAGGGCCTACAATGAGCAGTTCTTC.

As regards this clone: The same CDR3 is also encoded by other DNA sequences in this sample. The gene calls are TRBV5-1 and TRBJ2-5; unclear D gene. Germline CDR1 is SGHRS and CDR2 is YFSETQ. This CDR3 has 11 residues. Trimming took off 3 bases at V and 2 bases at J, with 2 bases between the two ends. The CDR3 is CASSSQETQYF. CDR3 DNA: TGCGCCAGCAGCTCTCAAGAGACCCAGTACTTC.

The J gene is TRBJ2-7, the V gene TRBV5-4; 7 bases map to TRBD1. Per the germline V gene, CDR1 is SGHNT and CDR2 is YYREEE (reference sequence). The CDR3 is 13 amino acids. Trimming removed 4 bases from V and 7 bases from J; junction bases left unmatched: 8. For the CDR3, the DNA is TGTGCCAGCAGCCGGGACAGCCCTCGAGAGCAGTACTTC. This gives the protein CASSRDSPREQYF.